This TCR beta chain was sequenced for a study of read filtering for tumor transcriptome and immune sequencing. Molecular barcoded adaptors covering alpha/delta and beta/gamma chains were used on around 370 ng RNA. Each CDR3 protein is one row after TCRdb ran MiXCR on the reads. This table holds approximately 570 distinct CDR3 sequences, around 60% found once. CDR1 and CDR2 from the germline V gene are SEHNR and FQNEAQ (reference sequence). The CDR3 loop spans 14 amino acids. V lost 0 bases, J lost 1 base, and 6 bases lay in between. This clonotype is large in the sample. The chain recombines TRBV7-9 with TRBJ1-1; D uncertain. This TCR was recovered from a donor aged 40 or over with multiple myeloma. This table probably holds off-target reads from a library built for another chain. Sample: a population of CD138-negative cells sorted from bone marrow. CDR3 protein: CASSLARGNTEAFF. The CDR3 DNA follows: TGTGCCAGCAGCTTAGCGAGAGGGAACACTGAAGCTTTCTTT. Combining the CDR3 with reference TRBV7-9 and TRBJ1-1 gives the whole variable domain DTGVSQNPRHKITKRGQNVTFRCDPISEHNRLYWYRQTLGQGPEFLTYFQNEAQLEKSRLLSDRFSAERPKGSFSTLEIQRTEQGDSAMYLCASSLARGNTEAFFGQGTRLTVV.